The present TCR beta chain was sequenced within a study of cytomegalovirus exposure and HLA in healthy donors. Overall study findings and caveats: Cytomegalovirus status, reportedly, was diagnosed with high specificity and sensitivity by the classifier.

V was clipped by 5 bases and J by 5 bases, with 19 bases between them. Germline V gives CDR1 SGHRS, CDR2 YFSETQ. The CDR3 length is 15 residues. Using immunoSEQ multiplex PCR, the repertoire was profiled, and TCRdb retains in-frame clones only, with some absent. The data show about 330,000 clones, 86% seen once. Regarding this clone: Its specificity is not known.

The receptor's source is a woman between 18 and 30 years old in good health and CMV-seronegative. Sequencing used PBMCs. The chain links TRBV5-1 to TRBJ1-1, with TRBD1 as a possible D gene (5 bases). CDR3 sequence reads: CASRLRQGTGTEAFF. Written as DNA, the CDR3 is TGCGCCAGCAGACTAAGGCAGGGTACTGGGACTGAAGCTTTCTTT.